Described below is a single T cell receptor (beta chain) sequence and its context. This clonotype has more than one count but fewer than ten. The antigen this receptor binds is unknown. Qualities for individual bases were not recorded, and no much larger clone is one base off. The sample is drawn from a study of T cell repertoires in cytomegalovirus infection (dated by TCRdb to about 2019). As for the study more broadly: The HLA type of each donor mattered for the analysis, because public TCR beta signatures pointed to carriage of CMV infection along with the matching HLA type.

The instrument given in TCRdb is Illumina HiSeq 1500. TCRdb reanalyzed the raw reads on its own, using fastp at Q25 for trimming and MiXCR for clone calling, and kept in-frame beta chains. Rows are unified per CDR3 protein, each entry keeping the most common DNA and genes. This sample is represented by roughly 720,000 distinct CDR3 sequences; 35% to 45% of them were singletons. The ten largest clonotypes hold around 2.6% of the sample. The paper as a whole reports these results and caveats: In both this cohort and an independent approximately 400-donor cohort, the cumulative frequency of public TCR beta family members distinguished carriers of CMV infection plus the relevant HLA type. The ex vivo response was dominated by HLA-C-restricted CMV-specific TCR beta clonotypes, which also provided the single most frequent clonotype in two of eight donors.

According to the germline V gene, CDR1 reads MNHNS and CDR2 reads SASEGT. The CDR3 numbers 13 residues from cysteine through phenylalanine. The read is trimmed to its CDR3 DNA, 39 bases read in frame from base 1. The junction carries 10 bases between V and J, which are trimmed by 5 bases and 5 bases respectively. This receptor was obtained from a human donor in good health (CMV status not recorded). Some clones in this sample may be carry-over from other donors' samples. Sequencing used PBMCs. This chain is built from TRBV6-1 and TRBJ2-1; confidence is insufficient to name the D gene. The CDR3 here reads CASSYVKNNEQFF. The DNA sequence is as follows: TGTGCCAGCAGTTATGTGAAGAACAATGAGCAGTTCTTC.